The 5 T cell receptor beta chains given below trace back to one sample, sequenced in a study of T-cell memory formation after mild COVID-19. TCRdb used MiXCR to reprocess the 5' RACE reads, holding one entry per CDR3 protein. The sample consists of 90,000 to 120,000 distinct CDR3 sequences, 18% of them appearing once. Specimen: PBMCs or a T cell subset sorted from them (not recorded which). Receptors originate from a man younger than 35 who had mild COVID-19 (a few samples of this study predate the infection). Cell type and time point are not known.

The genes are TRBV7-3 and TRBJ2-2; the D call may be TRBD1 or TRBD2 (5 bases each). Germline lookup yields CDR1 SGHTA and CDR2 FQGTGA. V lost 5 bases, J lost 1 base, and 11 bases lay in between. CDR3 length: 15 residues. CDR3 protein: CASSLLGVNTGELFF. CDR3 in DNA: TGTGCCAGCAGCCTTCTGGGGGTGAACACCGGGGAGCTGTTTTTT.

The CDR3 sequence: CASSEDGRGGMSDTQYF. The DNA of the CDR3 is TGTGCCAGCAGTGAAGACGGGCGCGGGGGGATGTCGGATACGCAGTATTTT. The rearrangement uses TRBV6-1 and TRBJ2-3; 8 bases fit TRBD2. V lost 1 base, J lost 6 bases, and 12 bases stayed unmatched. Germline V gives CDR1 MNHNS, CDR2 SASEGT. The CDR3 has 17 residues.

The rearrangement uses TRBV29-1 and TRBJ2-3, with TRBD2 matching 11 bases. CDR1 is SQVTM, CDR2 ANQGSEA, per germline. With V trimmed by 5 bases and J by 3 bases, 4 bases remained unmatched. There are 14 residues in the CDR3. The CDR3 loop reads CSVQTSGATDTQYF. The CDR3 DNA sequence: TGCAGCGTTCAGACTAGCGGGGCAACAGATACGCAGTATTTT.

This clonotype has a handful of counts. The chain is built from TRBV15 and TRBJ2-5; either TRBD1 or TRBD2 may supply D (5 bases each). Germline V gives CDR1 LNHNV, CDR2 YYDKDF (reference sequence). The CDR3 is 15 residues long. The V gene lost 6 bases and the J gene lost 0 bases, with 14 bases spanning the gap. CDR3 sequence (DNA): TGTGCCACCAGGGGGGTTTGGTCGAACCAAGAGACCCAGTACTTC. This translates into CATRGVWSNQETQYF.

This clonotype was counted a few times. The V call is TRBV7-3, the J call TRBJ2-1; D call uncertain. The CDR3 length is 16 residues. Trimming pared 5 bases from V and 6 bases from J, leaving 20 bases between. CDR1 is SGHTA, CDR2 FQGTGA, per germline. CDR3 amino acids: CASSPRQVTRINEQFF. CDR3 sequence (DNA): TGTGCCAGCAGCCCCCGTCAGGTGACAAGAATCAATGAGCAGTTCTTC.